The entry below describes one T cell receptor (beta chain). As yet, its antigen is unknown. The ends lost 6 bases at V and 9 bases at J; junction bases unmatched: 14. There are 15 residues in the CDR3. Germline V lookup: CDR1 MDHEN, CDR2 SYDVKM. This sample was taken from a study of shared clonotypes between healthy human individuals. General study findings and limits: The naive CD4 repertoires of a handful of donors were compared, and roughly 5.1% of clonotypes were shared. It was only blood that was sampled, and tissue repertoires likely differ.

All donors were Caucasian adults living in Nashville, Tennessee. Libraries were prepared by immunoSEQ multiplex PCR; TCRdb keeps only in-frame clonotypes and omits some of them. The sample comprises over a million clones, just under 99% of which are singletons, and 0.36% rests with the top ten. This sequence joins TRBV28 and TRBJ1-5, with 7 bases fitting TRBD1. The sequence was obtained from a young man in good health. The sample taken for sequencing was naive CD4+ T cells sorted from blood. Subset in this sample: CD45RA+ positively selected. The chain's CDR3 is CASRLGQDGPSPQHF. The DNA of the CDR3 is TGTGCCAGCAGACTTGGACAGGACGGACCGTCGCCCCAGCATTTT.